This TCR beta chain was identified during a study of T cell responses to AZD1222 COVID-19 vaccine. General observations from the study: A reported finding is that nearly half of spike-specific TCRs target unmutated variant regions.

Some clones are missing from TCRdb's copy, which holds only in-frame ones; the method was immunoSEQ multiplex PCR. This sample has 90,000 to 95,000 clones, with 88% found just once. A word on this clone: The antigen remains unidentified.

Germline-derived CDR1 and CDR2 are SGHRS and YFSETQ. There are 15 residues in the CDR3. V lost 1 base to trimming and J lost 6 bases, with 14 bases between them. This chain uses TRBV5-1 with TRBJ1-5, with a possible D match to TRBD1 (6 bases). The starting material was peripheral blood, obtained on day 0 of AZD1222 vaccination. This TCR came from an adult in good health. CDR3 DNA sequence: TGCGCCAGCAGCTTGCAAGGCCAAGGGGGTCAGCCCCAGCATTTT. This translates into CASSLQGQGGQPQHF.